Presented here are 23 T cell receptor beta chains from one specimen sequenced in a study of CD8+ T cells in alopecia areata. RNA was isolated and reverse transcribed to cDNA, the sequencing template. Assay: immunoSEQ multiplex PCR; the TCRdb copy retains only in-frame clones and omits some. The sample consists of about 12,000 clones, roughly 56% of them appearing once. Lesional scalp tissue (obtained by punch biopsy) and peripheral blood were collected from alopecia areata patients. Sequenced: skin. The receptors originated from a human donor with alopecia areata.

This clone was picked up one time. The chain uses TRBV5-1 and TRBJ2-2; 9 nucleotides align to TRBD2. Germline CDR1 SGHRS, CDR2 YFSETQ. The CDR3 covers 18 residues. Trimming cost V 2 bases and J 2 bases; bases outside gene matches: 10. The CDR3 region has the DNA TGCGCCAGCAGCTTAGGTCCCGCGGGAGGGGTCAACACCGGGGAGCTGTTTTTT. Protein product: CASSLGPAGGVNTGELFF.

The chain combines TRBV7-9 with TRBJ2-7; tentatively, D is TRBD1 (6 bases). CDR1 and CDR2 from the germline V gene are SEHNR and FQNEAQ (reference sequence). The CDR3 is made up of 15 amino acids. V lost 2 bases to trimming and J lost 0 bases, with 11 bases between them. Here the CDR3 DNA reads TGTGCCAGCAGCTTACATCAGGGGCCCTCCTACGAGCAGTACTTC. It is translated as CASSLHQGPSYEQYF. Looking up the rest from reference TRBV7-9 and TRBJ2-7 gives the full variable domain: DTGVSQNPRHKITKRGQNVTFRCDPISEHNRLYWYRQTLGQGPEFLTYFQNEAQLEKSRLLSDRFSAERPKGSFSTLEIQRTEQGDSAMYLCASSLHQGPSYEQYFGPGTRLTVT.

The J gene is TRBJ2-5, the V gene TRBV4-2, with D perhaps matching TRBD2 (6 bases). V dropped 1 base and J dropped 7 bases, with 25 bases sitting between them. The CDR3 length is 18 residues. Germline CDR1 LGHNA, CDR2 YNFKEQ. CDR3 amino acids: CASSQGVTGGPGLATQYF. CDR3 DNA: TGTGCCAGCAGCCAAGGTGTGACTGGAGGGCCAGGGTTAGCGACCCAGTACTTC.

The chain joins TRBV19 to TRBJ1-1, with a possible D match to TRBD1 (6 bases). Germline V gene lookup returns CDR1 LNHDA and CDR2 SQIVND (reference sequence). With 4 bases removed from V and 3 bases from J, the gap between germline ends came to 15 bases. There are 15 residues in the CDR3. The CDR3, as DNA: TGTGCCAGTAGTACAGGGGTGGGTCGTGACACTGAAGCTTTCTTT. This codes for CASSTGVGRDTEAFF.

This clone was observed a single time. The CDR3 DNA sequence: TGTGCCTGGAGTGTATGGCGGGGTGGTTCACCCCTCCACTTT. This codes for CAWSVWRGGSPLHF. The genes are TRBV30 and TRBJ1-6, with D unclear. The length of the CDR3 is 14 residues. Germline V gives CDR1 GTSNPN, CDR2 SVGIG (reference sequence). V dropped 0 bases and J dropped 9 bases, with 12 bases sitting between them.

The V call is TRBV7-8, the J call TRBJ1-2, with TRBD1 as a possible D gene (5 bases). V was shortened by 4 bases and J by 6 bases, with 15 bases between the two germline ends. This CDR3 is built from 14 residues. Germline CDR1 is SGHVS and CDR2 is FQNEAQ. As DNA, the CDR3 is TGTGCCAGCAGCTGGAGGACGGGCAGGGATGGCTACACCTTC. This translates into CASSWRTGRDGYTF.

The V call is TRBV9, the J call TRBJ2-7; D call uncertain. Germline V lookup: CDR1 SGDLS, CDR2 YYNGEE. The length of the CDR3 is 15 residues. V lost 0 bases, J lost 0 bases, and 10 bases lay in between. This chain's CDR3 is CASSVAADTSYEQYF. Written as DNA, the CDR3 is TGTGCCAGCAGCGTAGCGGCGGATACCTCCTACGAGCAGTACTTC. Full variable domain (remainder filled in from reference TRBV9 and TRBJ2-7): DSGVTQTPKHLITATGQRVTLRCSPRSGDLSVYWYQQSLDQGLQFLIQYYNGEERAKGNILERFSAQQFPDLHSELNLSSLELGDSALYFCASSVAADTSYEQYFGPGTRLTVT.

In regard to this clone: Other DNA sequences in the sample encode the same CDR3. The chain carries TRBV7-2 and TRBJ2-3, with 7 bases lining up with TRBD2. With V trimmed by 1 base and J by 0 bases, 1 base remained unmatched. The CDR3 is made up of 15 amino acids. The V gene's germline CDR1 is SGHTA and CDR2 FQGNSA. The CDR3 sequence: CASSLGEGSTDTQYF. CDR3 nucleotides: TGTGCCAGCAGCTTAGGGGAGGGAAGCACAGATACGCAGTATTTT.

The chain couples TRBV30 to TRBJ2-3; TRBD2 matches 10 bases. CDR3 length: 13 residues. Germline lookup yields CDR1 GTSNPN and CDR2 SVGIG (reference sequence). Germline trimming cut 8 bases from V and 5 bases from J; bases unmatched to any gene: 7. The CDR3 loop is CARTSGNGDTQYF. CDR3 sequence (DNA): TGTGCCCGAACTAGCGGGAATGGAGATACGCAGTATTTT.

The rearrangement links TRBV9 to TRBJ2-1, with 9 bases matching TRBD1. In germline, CDR1 is SGDLS, CDR2 YYNGEE. This CDR3 contains 17 residues. Trimming removed 1 base from V and 4 bases from J; junction bases left unmatched: 9. CDR3 protein: CASSVSSGTGWYNEQFF. CDR3 nucleotides: TGTGCCAGCAGCGTATCTTCCGGGACAGGGTGGTACAATGAGCAGTTCTTC.

In this sample, this clone turned up once. V is TRBV5-1 and J is TRBJ2-5; 12 nucleotides match TRBD2. The germline CDR1 and CDR2 sequences are SGHRS and YFSETQ. This CDR3 has 17 residues. V shed 3 bases, J shed 0 bases, and the junction held 6 bases outside the gene matches. The CDR3 DNA follows: TGCGCCAGCAGCTCAGGACTAGCGGGGTCCTACCAAGAGACCCAGTACTTC. Protein sequence: CASSSGLAGSYQETQYF.

This chain joins TRBV5-6 and TRBJ2-1; D is unclear. V was shortened by 4 bases and J by 4 bases, with 15 bases between the two germline ends. In germline, CDR1 is SGHDT, CDR2 YYEEEE. The CDR3 is 15 residues long. CDR3 in DNA: TGTGCCAGCAGCCCTTGGGAACATCTATACAATGAGCAGTTCTTC. It encodes CASSPWEHLYNEQFF.

This clone was counted between two and nine times. The V gene is TRBV29-1, the J gene TRBJ2-5; D perhaps matches TRBD2 (5 bases). Looked up from germline, CDR1 is SQVTM and CDR2 is ANQGSEA. CDR3 length equals 12 residues. V was pared by 6 bases and J by 5 bases, with 13 bases between. The CDR3 DNA reads TGCAGCGTCCAAGGACTGGGGGAGACCCAGTACTTC. Encoded protein: CSVQGLGETQYF.

In its sample, this clone was seen a few times. The chain links TRBV5-6 to TRBJ2-7, with TRBD2 matching over 8 bases. The CDR3 loop spans 15 amino acids. Germline V gene data show CDR1 as SGHDT and CDR2 as YYEEEE. The V segment lost 4 bases and the J segment 3 bases; nucleotides outside the gene matches: 9. In DNA, the CDR3 is TGTGCCAGCAGCACCGGATCTAGCGGGTACTACGAGCAGTACTTC. Protein sequence: CASSTGSSGYYEQYF.

V is TRBV21-1 and J is TRBJ1-5. TRBV21-1 is a recognized pseudogene. The CDR3 spans 17 residues. CDR3 sequence reads: CASREDLLHWHHQPQHF. In DNA form, the CDR3 reads TGTGCCAGCAGGGAAGACCTACTACATTGGCATCATCAGCCCCAGCATTTT.

V gene TRBV4-3 combines with J gene TRBJ2-7, with 7 positions matching TRBD1. Germline loops: CDR1 LGHNA, CDR2 YSLEER. The CDR3 totals 15 residues. J gave up 6 bases and V 2 bases, and 10 bases lay outside the gene matches. The CDR3 nucleotides read TGCGCCAGCAGCCAATCCTTACAGGGACAGTTCGAGCAGTACTTC. Translation: CASSQSLQGQFEQYF.

This clone was counted only a few times. The rearrangement uses TRBV10-3 and TRBJ2-3; TRBD2 is a possible D gene (5 bases). Germline V lookup: CDR1 ENHRY, CDR2 SYGVKD. V gave up 6 bases and J gave up 2 bases, with 12 bases separating them. The CDR3 is 14 residues long. The CDR3 spells CAISVGLLTDTQYF. CDR3 DNA: TGTGCCATCAGCGTCGGACTCCTCACAGATACGCAGTATTTT.

This chain joins TRBV7-6 and TRBJ2-3; D is uncertain. V shed 6 bases and J shed 2 bases, with 6 bases lying between them. This CDR3 is built from 12 residues. Germline V gives CDR1 SGHVS, CDR2 FNYEAQ. This CDR3 is CASSYHTDTQYF. The DNA for the CDR3 is TGTGCCAGCAGTTATCACACAGATACGCAGTATTTT.

The chain recombines TRBV30 with TRBJ2-1, with TRBD2 matching over 8 bases. V was clipped by 1 base and J by 7 bases; unmatched bases: 12. This CDR3 comprises 16 residues. CDR1 and CDR2 from the germline V gene are GTSNPN and SVGIG (reference sequence). This CDR3 reads CAWSGAIGGAVNEQFF. In DNA, the CDR3 is TGTGCCTGGAGTGGAGCGATCGGGGGGGCGGTTAATGAGCAGTTCTTC.

The chain couples TRBV7-2 to TRBJ2-2; D could derive from TRBD1 or TRBD2 (5 bases each). Germline lookup yields CDR1 SGHTA and CDR2 FQGNSA. Trimming cost V 5 bases and J 3 bases, with 7 bases left between them. The CDR3 loop spans 13 amino acids. The CDR3 reads CASSPGHTGELFF. The CDR3 bases are TGTGCCAGCAGCCCGGGACACACCGGGGAGCTGTTTTTT.

The chain uses TRBV5-5 and TRBJ2-5; 12 nucleotides match TRBD2. This CDR3 has 17 amino acids. In germline, CDR1 is SGHKS, CDR2 YYEKEE (reference sequence). The V segment lost 4 bases and the J segment 5 bases; nucleotides outside the gene matches: 12. The CDR3 sequence: CASSKTSGGQFGETQYF. Here the CDR3 DNA reads TGTGCCAGCAGCAAGACTAGCGGGGGCCAGTTCGGGGAGACCCAGTACTTC.

The genes are TRBV7-9 and TRBJ2-7, with 9 bases matching TRBD1. The CDR3 is 14 residues long. Looked up from germline, CDR1 is SEHNR and CDR2 is FQNEAQ (reference sequence). Losses at the gene ends were 6 bases for V and 3 bases for J; bases not matched to a gene: 6. The CDR3 region has the DNA TGTGCCAGCAGTCCAGGGACAGGGAGCTACGAGCAGTACTTC. Translated, it gives CASSPGTGSYEQYF.

Here the CDR3 reads CASSPRINAQETQYF. In DNA form, the CDR3 reads TGTGCCAGCTCACCCCGAATCAATGCTCAAGAGACCCAGTACTTC. The V call is TRBV18, the J call TRBJ2-5; D remains unclear. The CDR3 contains 15 residues. Trimming removed 3 bases from V and 2 bases from J, with 13 bases in between. CDR1 is KGHSH and CDR2 is LQKENI in the germline V gene.